What follows are 20 T cell receptor beta chains derived from one specimen sequenced in a study of blood T cell repertoires in COVID-19. Generated by immunoSEQ multiplex PCR, the TCRdb table keeps only in-frame clones and is missing some. This table holds more than 75,000 clones, 70% to 90% found once. Sequenced: peripheral blood. Every receptor here comes from a young man with acute or convalescent COVID-19.

The V gene is TRBV7-3, the J gene TRBJ2-2, with D perhaps matching TRBD2 (6 bases). Germline CDR1 reads SGHTA; CDR2 reads FQGTGA. V lost 6 bases to trimming and J lost 0 bases, with 11 bases between them. CDR3 size: 15 residues. The CDR3 DNA reads as TGTGCCAGCAGGCGGGACCGCACGAACACCGGGGAGCTGTTTTTT. Encoded protein: CASRRDRTNTGELFF.

The V and J genes are TRBV11-2 and TRBJ2-3; 7 nucleotides align to TRBD2. Unmatched junction bases numbered 5, after V lost 0 bases and J lost 5 bases. Per germline, CDR1 SGHAT and CDR2 FQNNGV. CDR3 size: 15 residues. CDR3 amino acids: CASSLDRVAGDTQYF. The DNA of the CDR3 is TGTGCCAGCAGCTTAGACAGGGTAGCGGGAGATACGCAGTATTTT.

This clone appeared a single time. The V call is TRBV4-1, the J call TRBJ1-3; 12 bases align to TRBD1. This CDR3 comprises 20 residues. CDR1 and CDR2 (germline): MGHRA, YSYEKL. J lost 0 bases, V lost 0 bases, and 9 bases had no gene match. The CDR3 nucleotides read TGCGCCAGCAGCCAAGACGGGACAGGGGGCCTTCTTCGCTCTGGAAACACCATATATTTT. It yields the protein CASSQDGTGGLLRSGNTIYF.

This clone was seen only once. The rearrangement links TRBV27 to TRBJ1-5; TRBD1 is a possible D gene (6 bases). Trimming stripped 6 bases from V and 4 bases from J, with 16 bases between. Germline lookup yields CDR1 MNHEY and CDR2 SMNVEV (reference sequence). The CDR3 runs 15 residues. In DNA, the CDR3 is TGTGCCAGCAGGGCCGCCGGGACAAGGAATCAGCCCCAGCATTTT. Encoded protein: CASRAAGTRNQPQHF.

The rearrangement links TRBV4-3 to TRBJ2-6, with D unresolved. In germline, CDR1 is LGHNA, CDR2 YSLEER. V was trimmed by 0 bases and J by 2 bases, leaving 8 bases between them. CDR3 length: 16 amino acids. Here the CDR3 reads CASSQDLSAGANVLTF. The DNA of the CDR3 is TGCGCCAGCAGCCAAGATCTTTCGGCTGGGGCCAACGTCCTGACTTTC.

The V gene is TRBV5-6, the J gene TRBJ1-4, with 10 bases lining up with TRBD1. V was clipped by 1 base and J by 0 bases; unmatched bases: 6. Per germline, CDR1 SGHDT and CDR2 YYEEEE. This CDR3 region has 18 residues. CDR3 in amino acids: CASSLRGQGLATNEKLFF. The DNA for the CDR3 is TGTGCCAGCAGCTTGAGGGGACAGGGGTTGGCAACTAATGAAAAACTGTTTTTT.

The chain recombines TRBV6-1 with TRBJ2-7, with D maybe TRBD1 (6 bases). Trimming removed 1 base at V and 1 base at J, with 14 bases between. This CDR3 comprises 16 residues. Germline V gives CDR1 MNHNS, CDR2 SASEGT. Here the CDR3 DNA reads TGTGCCAGCAGTGAAGGCTGGGGGCGACCTTCCTACGAGCAGTACTTC. As protein: CASSEGWGRPSYEQYF.

The chain is built from TRBV30 and TRBJ1-5, with D tentatively TRBD1 (5 bases). The germline V gene encodes CDR1 GTSNPN and CDR2 SVGIG (reference sequence). This CDR3 contains 14 residues. The V and J ends lost 1 base and 7 bases respectively, with 14 bases between them. This CDR3 reads CAWSDWQGRQPQHF. CDR3 DNA sequence: TGTGCCTGGAGTGACTGGCAGGGTAGACAGCCCCAGCATTTT.

V usage is TRBV28 and J usage is TRBJ2-7; TRBD2 matches at 10 bases. J gave up 2 bases and V 7 bases, and 5 bases lay outside the gene matches. CDR1 is MDHEN and CDR2 is SYDVKM in the germline V gene. The CDR3 consists of 14 residues. CDR3 bases: TGTGCCAGCAAGGTAGCGGGAGGAGCCTACGAGCAGTACTTC. Residues: CASKVAGGAYEQYF.

V gene TRBV28 combines with J gene TRBJ2-7; D possibly corresponds to TRBD2 (5 bases). This CDR3 has 12 amino acids. The V gene's germline CDR1 is MDHEN and CDR2 SYDVKM. V lost 5 bases to trimming and J lost 7 bases, with 12 bases between them. CDR3 DNA: TGTGCCAGCAGTATTCGGGGTGGAGAGCAGTACTTC. Translated: CASSIRGGEQYF.

This chain uses TRBV30 with TRBJ2-1; 14 nucleotides line up with TRBD2. The germline V gene encodes CDR1 GTSNPN and CDR2 SVGIG (reference sequence). This CDR3 has 20 residues. CDR3 loop: CAGYLDRQGTSGSSYNEQFF. CDR3 sequence (DNA): TGTGCTGGTTATCTGGACAGGCAAGGGACTAGCGGGAGCTCCTACAATGAGCAGTTCTTC.

The chain combines TRBV7-9 with TRBJ1-4; D might be TRBD1 (6 bases). Looked up from germline, CDR1 is SEHNR and CDR2 is FQNEAQ (reference sequence). CDR3 length equals 13 residues. Deletions cut 5 bases from V and 8 bases from J, with 12 bases between. DNA of the CDR3: TGTGCCAGCAGCCACAGGGTAGGCGAAAAACTGTTTTTT. Its protein is CASSHRVGEKLFF.

This chain connects TRBV5-1 to TRBJ2-2, with unresolved D. Between the trimmed V and J ends, which lost 5 bases and 1 base, there was a span of 12 bases. The V gene's germline CDR1 is SGHRS and CDR2 YFSETQ. The CDR3 length is 15 residues. CDR3 in amino acids: CASRSTQENTGELFF. CDR3 coding DNA: TGCGCCAGCAGATCAACCCAGGAGAACACCGGGGAGCTGTTTTTT.

This sequence joins TRBV10-1 and TRBJ1-2; a weak D match, TRBD1 (6 bases). V dropped 8 bases and J dropped 5 bases, with 18 bases sitting between them. The CDR3 extends over 14 amino acids. Germline CDR1 is WNHNN and CDR2 is SYGVQD (reference sequence). The CDR3 region is CASLPRGTGYGYTF. The CDR3 bases are TGCGCCAGCCTCCCCAGGGGAACAGGGTATGGCTACACCTTC.

The chain is built from TRBV6-2 or TRBV6-3 and TRBJ2-7, with a tentative D call TRBD1 (6 bases). This CDR3 region has 15 residues. In germline, CDR1 is MNHEY, CDR2 SVGEGT. V gave up 5 bases and J gave up 5 bases, with 19 bases separating them. The CDR3 loop is CASSRITGSPNEQYF. The CDR3 DNA is TGTGCCAGCAGTCGAATCACAGGGTCCCCCAACGAGCAGTACTTC.

The CDR3 nucleotides are TGTGCCAGCAGTGAAGCTTCAGTTGAGCAGTTCTTC. Amino acids: CASSEASVEQFF. The chain couples TRBV25-1 to TRBJ2-1; the D is unclear. The germline V gene encodes CDR1 MGHDK and CDR2 SYGVNS. This CDR3 has 12 residues. V shed 2 bases and J shed 9 bases, with 8 bases lying between them.

This clone was detected a few times. The rearrangement joins TRBV6-6 to TRBJ1-4; D is unresolved. There are 13 residues in the CDR3. Germline-derived CDR1 and CDR2 are MNHNY and SVGAGI (reference sequence). V lost 4 bases to trimming and J lost 11 bases, with 14 bases between them. This CDR3 is CASSLWTPLKLFF. DNA for the CDR3: TGTGCCAGCAGTTTGTGGACTCCCCTCAAACTGTTTTTT.

The chain uses TRBV28 and TRBJ2-3; TRBD2 is a possible D gene (5 bases). Germline CDR1 and CDR2: MDHEN and SYDVKM. V dropped 4 bases and J dropped 5 bases, with 19 bases sitting between them. This CDR3 has 16 residues. Written as DNA, the CDR3 is TGTGCCAGCAGTTCCAATAGGGAGCCGGGGAGAGATACGCAGTATTTT. As protein: CASSSNREPGRDTQYF.

The chain recombines TRBV11-3 with TRBJ2-1; a weak D match, TRBD2 (6 bases). Trimming pared 5 bases from V and 9 bases from J, leaving 17 bases between. The CDR3 runs 14 residues. Germline loops: CDR1 SGHNT, CDR2 YENEEA. The CDR3 region has the DNA TGTGCCAGCAGCGCCTCCCTTGCCGGGGGTGAGCAGTTCTTC. It is translated as CASSASLAGGEQFF. Full variable domain (missing parts from reference TRBV11-3 and TRBJ2-1): EAGVVQSPRYKIIEKKQPVAFWCNPISGHNTLYWYLQNLGQGPELLIRYENEEAVDDSQLPKDRFSAERLKGVDSTLKIQPAELGDSAVYLCASSASLAGGEQFFGPGTRLTVL.

This clone was seen once. This chain links TRBV5-4 with TRBJ1-4, with D possibly matching TRBD1 (5 bases). Germline loops: CDR1 SGHNT, CDR2 YYREEE (reference sequence). Trimming took off 1 base at V and 2 bases at J, with 6 bases between the two ends. This CDR3 region has 14 residues. Here the CDR3 DNA reads TGTGCCAGCAGCTTGAGGGGTACTAATGAAAAACTGTTTTTT. As protein: CASSLRGTNEKLFF.